The TCR beta chain described here comes from a study of blood T cell repertoires in COVID-19. V was trimmed by 3 bases and J by 4 bases, leaving 5 bases between them. Germline V gene data show CDR1 as LNHDA and CDR2 as SQIVND (reference sequence). This CDR3 region has 12 residues. Generated by immunoSEQ multiplex PCR, the TCRdb table keeps only in-frame clones and is missing some. The table has some 110,000 clones, roughly four fifths seen once; the top ten hold more than 8%. V is TRBV19 and J is TRBJ2-3; D gene ambiguous. The clonotype was recovered from a woman aged 70-85 years with acute or convalescent COVID-19. Sequenced sample: peripheral blood. The chain's CDR3 is CASSMAADTQYF. The CDR3 coding sequence is TGTGCCAGTAGTATGGCAGCAGATACGCAGTATTTT.